A selection of T cell receptor beta chains follows, all from one sample in a study of tumor and adjacent non-tumor tissue in lung cancer. TCRdb processed the multiplex PCR reads anew with MiXCR; each CDR3 protein has one entry. The sample includes about 80,000 distinct CDR3 sequences, less than 75% of them seen just once. Material: lung tumor tissue. These TCRs come from a woman in her 70s with non-small cell lung cancer. CDR3s include the opening cysteine and the closing phenylalanine or tryptophan. The order of the fields is D gene, clone size, J gene, V gene, CDR3 DNA, CDR3 protein. A D gene is named only where the DNA matches it firmly. Size is stated for part of the rows, as once, few or many counts, or as a class when the clone is expanded.

d_gene: TRBD2; abundance: -; j_gene: TRBJ2-3; v_gene: TRBV5-4; CDR3nt: TGTGCCTGCAGCTTAAGGACTAGCGGGATCACAGATACGCAGTATTTT; CDR3aa: CACSLRTSGITDTQYF
d_gene: TRBD2; abundance: many; j_gene: TRBJ2-7; v_gene: TRBV12-3/TRBV12-4; CDR3nt: TGTGCCAGCAGTTTAAGTCTAGCGGGAGTTAACGAGCAGTACTTC; CDR3aa: CASSLSLAGVNEQYF
d_gene: -; abundance: -; j_gene: TRBJ2-5; v_gene: TRBV6-5; CDR3nt: TGTGCCAGCAGTAACCCCCCGGGAGAAGGAAGAGAGACCCAGTACTTC; CDR3aa: CASSNPPGEGRETQYF
d_gene: -; abundance: -; j_gene: TRBJ1-1; v_gene: TRBV6-5; CDR3nt: TGTGCCAGCGGTTACCCCCCTAAAGCTTTCTTT; CDR3aa: CASGYPPKAFF
d_gene: -; abundance: many; j_gene: TRBJ1-6; v_gene: TRBV30; CDR3nt: TGTGCCTGGAGTGTACCAGGACGGTATTCACCCCTCCACTTT; CDR3aa: CAWSVPGRYSPLHF
d_gene: TRBD2; abundance: -; j_gene: TRBJ2-2; v_gene: TRBV29-1; CDR3nt: TGCAGCGCCCGTCTGGGGGGGACCCACACTGGGGAGCTGTTTTTT; CDR3aa: CSARLGGTHTGELFF
d_gene: -; abundance: -; j_gene: TRBJ1-4; v_gene: TRBV5-1; CDR3nt: TGCGCCAGCAGCTTGGGCAGGGGTCCGGAAAAACTGTTTTTT; CDR3aa: CASSLGRGPEKLFF
d_gene: TRBD1; abundance: few; j_gene: TRBJ2-5; v_gene: TRBV24-1; CDR3nt: TGTGCCACCAGTGAGTCTGGGACAGGGCAAGAGACCCAGTACTTC; CDR3aa: CATSESGTGQETQYF
d_gene: TRBD1; abundance: -; j_gene: TRBJ2-6; v_gene: TRBV29-1; CDR3nt: TGCAGCGTTGGAGATGCGGGACAGGGGGTATCGGGGGCCAACGTCCTGACTTTC; CDR3aa: CSVGDAGQGVSGANVLTF
d_gene: TRBD2; abundance: -; j_gene: TRBJ2-1; v_gene: TRBV29-1; CDR3nt: TGCAGCGTTGAATTTACTAGCGGGACACACCATGAGCAGTTCTTC; CDR3aa: CSVEFTSGTHHEQFF
d_gene: -; abundance: many; j_gene: TRBJ2-1; v_gene: TRBV6-5; CDR3nt: TGTGCCAGCAGTTATTGGGGGGCGCGCTCCTACAATGAGCAGTTCTTC; CDR3aa: CASSYWGARSYNEQFF
d_gene: TRBD1; abundance: few; j_gene: TRBJ1-2; v_gene: TRBV20-1; CDR3nt: TGCAGTGCTAGAGCCACCCCAGACAGGGAGATCAGCTACACCTTC; CDR3aa: CSARATPDREISYTF
d_gene: TRBD1; abundance: -; j_gene: TRBJ1-5; v_gene: TRBV4-2; CDR3nt: TGTGCCAACAACCAAGATCTGCAGGGGGGTGATCAGCCCCAGCATTTT; CDR3aa: CANNQDLQGGDQPQHF
d_gene: -; abundance: -; j_gene: TRBJ2-1; v_gene: TRBV6-2/TRBV6-3; CDR3nt: TGTGCCAGCAGTTCCACTCGTACTTGCGGGACGAATGAGCAGTTCTTC; CDR3aa: CASSSTRTCGTNEQFF
d_gene: TRBD1; abundance: few; j_gene: TRBJ2-1; v_gene: TRBV7-3; CDR3nt: TGTGCCAGCAGCTTAAACCCAGGGGGCGATGAGCAGTTCTTC; CDR3aa: CASSLNPGGDEQFF
d_gene: TRBD2; abundance: -; j_gene: TRBJ2-5; v_gene: TRBV4-2; CDR3nt: TGTGCCAGTAGCCTAGCACTAGCGGGAGACGTGGATACTCAGTACTTT; CDR3aa: CASSLALAGDVDTQYF
d_gene: -; abundance: -; j_gene: TRBJ1-2; v_gene: TRBV29-1; CDR3nt: TGCAGCGTTGAGTCAGGGGCCGGTGGCCGCACCTTC; CDR3aa: CSVESGAGGRTF